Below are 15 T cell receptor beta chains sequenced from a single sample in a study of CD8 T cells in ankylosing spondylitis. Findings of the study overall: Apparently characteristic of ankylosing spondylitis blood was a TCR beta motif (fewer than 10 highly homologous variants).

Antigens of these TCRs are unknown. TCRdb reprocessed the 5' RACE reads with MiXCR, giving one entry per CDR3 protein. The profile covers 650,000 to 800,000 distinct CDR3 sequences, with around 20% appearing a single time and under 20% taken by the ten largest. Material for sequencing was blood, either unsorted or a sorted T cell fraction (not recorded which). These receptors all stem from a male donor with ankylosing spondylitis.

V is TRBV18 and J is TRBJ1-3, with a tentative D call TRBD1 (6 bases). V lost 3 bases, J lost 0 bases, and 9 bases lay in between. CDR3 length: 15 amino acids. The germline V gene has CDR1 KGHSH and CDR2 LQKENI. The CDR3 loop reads CASSPGQYSGNTIYF. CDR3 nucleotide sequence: TGTGCCAGCTCACCTGGACAGTACTCTGGAAACACCATATATTTT.

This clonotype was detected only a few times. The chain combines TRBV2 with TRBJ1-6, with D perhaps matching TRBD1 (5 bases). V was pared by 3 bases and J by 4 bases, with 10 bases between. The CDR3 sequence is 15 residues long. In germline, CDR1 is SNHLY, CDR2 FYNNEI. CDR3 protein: CASSEGVRYNSPLHF. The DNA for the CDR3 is TGTGCCAGCAGTGAGGGGGTCAGGTATAATTCACCCCTCCACTTT.

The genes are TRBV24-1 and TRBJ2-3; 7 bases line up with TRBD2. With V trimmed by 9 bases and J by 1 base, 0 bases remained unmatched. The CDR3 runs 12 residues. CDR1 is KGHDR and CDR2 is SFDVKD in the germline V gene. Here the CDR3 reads CATGGGTDTQYF. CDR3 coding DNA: TGTGCCACCGGGGGGGGCACAGATACGCAGTATTTT.

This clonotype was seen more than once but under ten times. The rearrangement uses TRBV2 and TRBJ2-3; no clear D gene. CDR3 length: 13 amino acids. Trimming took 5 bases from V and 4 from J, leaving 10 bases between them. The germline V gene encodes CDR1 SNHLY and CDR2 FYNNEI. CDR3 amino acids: CASSLDLSDTQYF. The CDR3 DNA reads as TGTGCCAGCAGTTTGGACCTTTCAGATACGCAGTATTTT. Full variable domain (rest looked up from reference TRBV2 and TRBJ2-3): EPEVTQTPSHQVTQMGQEVILRCVPISNHLYFYWYRQILGQKVEFLVSFYNNEISEKSEIFDDQFSVERPDGSNFTLKIRSTKLEDSAMYFCASSLDLSDTQYFGPGTRLTVL.

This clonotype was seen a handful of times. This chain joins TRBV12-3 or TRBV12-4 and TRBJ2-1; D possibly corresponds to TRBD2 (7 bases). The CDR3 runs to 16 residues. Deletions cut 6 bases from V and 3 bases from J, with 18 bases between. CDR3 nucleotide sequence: TGTGCCAGCAGGCCATTGGGGGGGCTGTACTACAATGAGCAGTTCTTC. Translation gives CASRPLGGLYYNEQFF.

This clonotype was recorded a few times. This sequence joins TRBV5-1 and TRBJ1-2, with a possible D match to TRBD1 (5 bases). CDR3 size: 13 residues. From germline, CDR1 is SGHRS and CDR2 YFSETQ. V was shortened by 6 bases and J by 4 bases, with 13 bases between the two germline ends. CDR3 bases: TGCGCCAGCATTTCCCCCGGGACCTATGGCTACACCTTC. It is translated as CASISPGTYGYTF.

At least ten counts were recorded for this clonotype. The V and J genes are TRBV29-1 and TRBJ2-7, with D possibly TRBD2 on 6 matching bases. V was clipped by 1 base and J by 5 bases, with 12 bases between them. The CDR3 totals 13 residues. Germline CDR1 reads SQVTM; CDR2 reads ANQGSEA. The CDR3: CSVEVQGGDEQYF. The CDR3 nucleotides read TGCAGCGTTGAAGTTCAGGGAGGCGACGAGCAGTACTTC.

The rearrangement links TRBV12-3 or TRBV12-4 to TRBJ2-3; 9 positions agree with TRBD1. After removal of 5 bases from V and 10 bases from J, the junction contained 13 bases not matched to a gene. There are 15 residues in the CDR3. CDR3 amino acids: CASSVTGGGLQAQYF. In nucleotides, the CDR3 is TGTGCCAGCAGTGTGACAGGGGGGGGACTCCAGGCGCAGTATTTT.

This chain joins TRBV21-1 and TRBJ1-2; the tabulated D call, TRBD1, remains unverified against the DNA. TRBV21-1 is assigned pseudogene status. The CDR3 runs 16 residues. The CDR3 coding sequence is TGTGCCACCCCGAGGGACAGGGGCCGTTTCAACTATGGCTACACCTTC. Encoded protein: CATPRDRGRFNYGYTF.

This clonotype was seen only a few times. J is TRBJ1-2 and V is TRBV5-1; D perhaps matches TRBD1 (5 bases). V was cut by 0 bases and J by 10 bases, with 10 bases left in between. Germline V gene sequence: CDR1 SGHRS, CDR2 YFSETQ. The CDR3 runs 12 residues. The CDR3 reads CASSLEGPFYTF. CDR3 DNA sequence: TGCGCCAGCAGCTTGGAGGGACCTTTCTACACCTTC.

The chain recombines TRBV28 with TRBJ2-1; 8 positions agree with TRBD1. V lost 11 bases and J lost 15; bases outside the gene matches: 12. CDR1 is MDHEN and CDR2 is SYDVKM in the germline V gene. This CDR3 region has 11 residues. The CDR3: CACATPGQAFF. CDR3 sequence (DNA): TGTGCCTGCGCCACTCCGGGACAGGCGTTCTTC.

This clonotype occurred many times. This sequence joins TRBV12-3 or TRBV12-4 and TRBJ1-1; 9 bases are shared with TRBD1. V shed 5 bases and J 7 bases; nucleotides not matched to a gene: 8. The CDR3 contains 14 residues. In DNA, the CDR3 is TGTGCCAGCAGTGGGACAGGGCTTTTCCATGAAGCTTTCTTT. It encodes CASSGTGLFHEAFF.

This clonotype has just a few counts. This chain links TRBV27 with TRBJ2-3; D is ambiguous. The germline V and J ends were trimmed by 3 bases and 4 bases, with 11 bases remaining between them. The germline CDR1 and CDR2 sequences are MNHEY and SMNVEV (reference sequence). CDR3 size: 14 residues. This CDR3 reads CASSFSQWSDTQYF. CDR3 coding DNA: TGTGCCAGCAGTTTCTCCCAGTGGTCAGATACGCAGTATTTT.

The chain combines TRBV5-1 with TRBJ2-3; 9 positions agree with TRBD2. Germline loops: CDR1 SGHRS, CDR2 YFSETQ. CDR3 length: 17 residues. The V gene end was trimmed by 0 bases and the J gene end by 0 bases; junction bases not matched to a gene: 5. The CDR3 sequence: CASSLEGLALSTDTQYF. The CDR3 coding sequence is TGCGCCAGCAGCTTGGAAGGACTAGCGCTAAGCACAGATACGCAGTATTTT.

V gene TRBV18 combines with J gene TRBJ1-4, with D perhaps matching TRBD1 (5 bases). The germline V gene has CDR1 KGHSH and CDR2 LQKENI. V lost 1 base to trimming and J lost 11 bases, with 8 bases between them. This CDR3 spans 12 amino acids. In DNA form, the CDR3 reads TGTGCCAGCTCACCACGGGGGGGGAAACTGTTTTTT. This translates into CASSPRGGKLFF.